This T cell receptor beta chain was retrieved from a study of cytomegalovirus exposure and HLA in healthy donors. With respect to this clone: No antigen is known for it.

The CDR3 runs to 12 residues. V was trimmed by 6 bases and J by 8 bases, leaving 14 bases between them. In germline, CDR1 is SGDLS, CDR2 YYNGEE. Findings of the study overall: Cytomegalovirus association was listed for around 180 TCR beta chains.

The PCR ran on 60 Vbeta and 13 Jbeta primers. Clones were read by immunoSEQ multiplex PCR, and TCRdb kept only the in-frame ones, dropping some. The sample consists of around 150,000 clones, approximately 83% of them appearing once. This chain uses TRBV9 with TRBJ1-2; D possibly corresponds to TRBD1 (5 bases). Sequencing input: PBMCs. This TCR came from a young man in good health and CMV-seropositive. CDR3 bases: TGTGCCAGCAACCCGGCGGGGCCCGGCTACACCTTC. This translates into CASNPAGPGYTF. Looking up the rest from reference TRBV9 and TRBJ1-2 gives the full variable domain: DSGVTQTPKHLITATGQRVTLRCSPRSGDLSVYWYQQSLDQGLQFLIQYYNGEERAKGNILERFSAQQFPDLHSELNLSSLELGDSALYFCASNPAGPGYTFGSGTRLTVV.